This TCR beta chain was sequenced in a study of lymphopenia after photon versus proton radiotherapy. Data came from immunoSEQ multiplex PCR; TCRdb stores just in-frame clones and leaves some out. This table has over 25,000 clones, approximately 80% appearing once. Notes on the study in general: A bigger post-nadir fall in TCR diversity correlated inversely with survival time in deceased patients.

Notes on this clone: Its antigen is unidentified.

The CDR3 covers 16 residues. Germline CDR1 SGHRS, CDR2 YFSETQ. J lost 3 bases, V lost 1 base, and 4 bases had no gene match. The input for sequencing was peripheral blood, taken from a patient treated with proton-based radiotherapy. This clonotype was obtained from a woman between 65 and 79 years old with pancreatic cancer. This rearrangement joins TRBV5-1 to TRBJ2-3; 11 nucleotides align to TRBD1. The CDR3 reads CASSLSGTGGTDTQYF. For the CDR3, the DNA is TGCGCCAGCAGCTTGTCCGGGACAGGGGGGACAGATACGCAGTATTTT.